A selection of T cell receptor beta chains follows, all from one sample in a study of T cell responses to AZD1222 COVID-19 vaccine. Profiled with immunoSEQ multiplex PCR; TCRdb holds only in-frame clones, not every one. The sample records 45,000 to 65,000 clones, roughly 87% being singletons. The sequencing used peripheral blood, collected 28 days after the second AZD1222 dose. All receptors derive from an adult who received the AZD1222 COVID-19 vaccine. Both conserved end residues are part of each CDR3. A D gene is named only where the DNA matches it firmly. Rows give clone size only sometimes, using once, few, many, or a class for an expanded clone.

>TRBJ1-6|NA|NA|TRBV3-1/TRBV3-2
TGTGCCAGCAGCCGCCTAGGTTCACCCCTCCACTTT
CASSRLGSPLHF
>TRBJ2-7|NA|NA|TRBV29-1
TGCAGCGTTTCGTCGGGTGGGGCTGGGTCCGAGCAGTACTTC
CSVSSGGAGSEQYF
>TRBJ1-5|once|NA|TRBV6-1
TGTGCCAGCAGTGAAGGGGTTCGCCCCCAGCATTTT
CASSEGVRPQHF
>TRBJ2-6|NA|NA|TRBV28
TGTGCCAGCAGTTTCGAGTCCCGGGGCCGTCTCTCTGGGGCCAACGTCCTGACTTTC
CASSFESRGRLSGANVLTF
>TRBJ1-2|NA|NA|TRBV13
TGTGCCAGCAGTGGAGGCCCGAGGGGCTACACCTTC
CASSGGPRGYTF
>TRBJ2-1|NA|NA|TRBV9
TGTGCCAGCAGCCCGCGAAGGGGCGGAAACAATGAGCAGTTCTTC
CASSPRRGGNNEQFF
>TRBJ2-3|NA|NA|TRBV11-3
TGTGCCAGCAGCTCCCGCGCGTTCGCAGATACGCAGTATTTT
CASSSRAFADTQYF
>TRBJ2-1|NA|TRBD2|TRBV7-8
TGTGCCAGCAGCTTAGCGAGCGGGAGGGCCTACAATGAGCAGTTCTTC
CASSLASGRAYNEQFF
>TRBJ1-4|once|NA|TRBV29-1
TGCAGCGTTGGAACTCCTGACGGGGATGAAAAACTGTTTTTT
CSVGTPDGDEKLFF
>TRBJ2-7|few|NA|TRBV6-5
TGTGCCAGCTCCGCCGACTGGGCACTCTCCTACGAGCAGTACTTC
CASSADWALSYEQYF
>TRBJ1-1|NA|NA|TRBV2
TGTGCCACCCACGTGAACACTGAAGCTTTCTTT
CATHVNTEAFF
>TRBJ2-6|NA|NA|TRBV10-2
TGCGCCAGCAGAGCTGGGGCCAACGTCCTGACTTTC
CASRAGANVLTF
>TRBJ1-1|once|NA|TRBV5-1
TGCGCCAGCAGCTTATCCATTACTCAGGGATTGAACACTGAAGCTTTCTTT
CASSLSITQGLNTEAFF
>TRBJ2-7|NA|TRBD1|TRBV5-1
TGCGCCAGCAGCGTCCGACAGGGCTACGAGCAGTACTTC
CASSVRQGYEQYF
>TRBJ1-2|NA|TRBD1|TRBV30
TGTGCCTGGAGTGTAGACAGGGGGGGTTATGGCTACACCTTC
CAWSVDRGGYGYTF
>TRBJ2-7|NA|TRBD1|TRBV5-1
TGCGCCAGCAGCTTCGGGACAGGGGCCTACGAGCAGTACTTC
CASSFGTGAYEQYF